This entry features one T cell receptor (beta chain) sequence. The record originates from a study of control samples from healthy donors and cancer patients. Libraries were prepared by immunoSEQ multiplex PCR; TCRdb keeps only in-frame clonotypes and omits some of them. The data show approximately 97,000 clones, 80% to 95% seen once. The source material was blood. The sequence was obtained from a human donor in good health. The donor label of this sample is uncertain.

The CDR3 sequence: CASSDLKRGEQFF. DNA for the CDR3: TGTGCCAGCAGTGATCTAAAGCGGGGGGAGCAGTTCTTC. The V and J genes are TRBV2 and TRBJ2-1; 8 nucleotides match TRBD2. With 3 bases clipped from V and 10 bases from J, the junction kept 5 bases outside the gene matches. Germline-derived CDR1 and CDR2 are SNHLY and FYNNEI. There are 13 residues in the CDR3.